These 5 T cell receptor beta chains originate from one sample sequenced in a study of PD-L1 blockade in urothelial cancer. The protocol was immunoSEQ multiplex PCR, while the TCRdb copy is restricted to in-frame clones and leaves out a portion. The table shows about 43,000 clones, with 83% occurring only once. Time point: peripheral blood 6 weeks after treatment start. Sequencing used PBMCs, obtained around atezolizumab (anti-PD-L1) treatment. The receptors come from a man between 60 and 75 years old with urothelial cancer.

V is TRBV27 and J is TRBJ2-5, with 8 positions matching TRBD1. The CDR3 extends over 14 amino acids. Trimming cost V 6 bases and J 4 bases; bases outside gene matches: 7. Germline CDR1 MNHEY, CDR2 SMNVEV (reference sequence). The CDR3 spells CASSRTGRVETQYF. The CDR3 DNA reads as TGTGCCAGCAGCCGGACAGGGAGAGTAGAGACCCAGTACTTC.

In this sample, this clone turned up a few times. J is TRBJ1-1 and V is TRBV4-2; 7 bases map to TRBD1. The trim removed 1 base at V and 0 bases at J, leaving 2 bases unmatched. The CDR3 spans 15 residues. CDR1 is LGHNA, CDR2 YNFKEQ, per germline. The CDR3 nucleotides read TGTGCCAGCAGCCAAGGACAGGGCCTGAACACTGAAGCTTTCTTT. Translation gives CASSQGQGLNTEAFF.

The chain employs TRBV10-3 and TRBJ2-2, with D possibly matching TRBD2 (7 bases). V was pared by 4 bases and J by 1 base, with 13 bases between. Germline CDR1 and CDR2: ENHRY and SYGVKD. The CDR3 spans 16 residues. The CDR3, as DNA: TGTGCCATCAGTGGTCGAGGGGGGGAGAACACCGGGGAGCTGTTTTTT. Protein product: CAISGRGGENTGELFF.

This chain joins TRBV6-1 and TRBJ1-3, with 8 nucleotides matching TRBD1. This CDR3 has 17 amino acids. Germline lookup yields CDR1 MNHNS and CDR2 SASEGT. V gave up 0 bases and J gave up 4 bases; unmatched junction bases: 8. The CDR3 is CASSEALAGGRGNTIYF. Written as DNA, the CDR3 is TGTGCCAGCAGTGAAGCGTTGGCAGGGGGCCGGGGAAACACCATATATTTT.

The chain couples TRBV7-8 to TRBJ2-7, with D tentatively TRBD2 (7 bases). Between the trimmed V and J ends, which lost 0 bases and 3 bases, there was a span of 18 bases. There are 17 residues in the CDR3. Germline V gene sequence: CDR1 SGHVS, CDR2 FQNEAQ. The CDR3 DNA reads TGTGCCAGCAGCTTAGCCCTCGAGAGGGGGGGCGACTACGAGCAGTACTTC. It translates to CASSLALERGGDYEQYF.